The present TCR beta chain was sequenced within a study of memory CD4+ T cells and cytomegalovirus serostatus. Overall study: Healthy Belgian adult donors included about 10 CMV-positive and approximately 25 CMV-negative people. Points from the study as a whole: 67 of 164 known CMV-associated TCRbeta sequences appeared in CD4+ memory.

As processed by the authors: After removing out-of-frame reads, over 2 million distinct TCRbeta sequences remained. The assay was immunoSEQ multiplex PCR, and TCRdb's table has in-frame clones only and misses some. V and J calls and clone size are copied from that table; D and trimming were computed from the DNA. The sample lists over 40,000 clones; 65% to 85% were seen once. CDR3 length equals 13 residues. Germline assignment: CDR1 MNHNS and CDR2 SASEGT. V gave up 7 bases and J gave up 1 base, with 10 bases separating them. As for this clone: As yet, its antigen is unknown.

Single viable CD3+CD4+CD8-CD45RO+ cells were sorted as the memory CD4+ T cells. The clonotype comes from an adult in good health and CMV-seronegative. The sequencing input was memory CD4+ T cells from blood. V and J are TRBV6-1 and TRBJ1-2; possible D gene TRBD1, 6 bases. As DNA, the CDR3 is TGTGCCAGCACCGTACAGGGTAACTATGGCTACACCTTC. It yields the protein CASTVQGNYGYTF.